Presented here are 24 T cell receptor beta chains from one specimen sequenced in a study of cytomegalovirus exposure and HLA in healthy donors (TCRdb year 2017). The method was the immunoSEQ multiplex PCR assay. TCRdb mirrors the immuneACCESS table, restricted to in-frame sequences. Some clones are absent from its copies; in checked studies, under half trace to an unresolved V gene, and the reason for the others is unknown. In all, the sample holds over 85,000 clones, and 84% of those were seen once. Of the sample, around an eighth falls within the top ten clones. Sequencing was done on a sample of PBMCs. These receptors were taken from a woman aged 18-30 years in good health and CMV-seropositive.

This chain joins TRBV19 and TRBJ2-2, with 8 bases lining up with TRBD2. CDR1 LNHDA and CDR2 SQIVND come from the germline V gene (reference sequence). The CDR3 covers 17 residues. Losses at the gene ends were 8 bases for V and 1 base for J; bases not matched to a gene: 12. Written as DNA, the CDR3 is TGTGCCAGTTATCCCATCGGGACTAGTCGGAACACCGGGGAGCTGTTTTTT. This translates into CASYPIGTSRNTGELFF.

This chain joins TRBV9 and TRBJ1-2; TRBD1 is a possible D gene (6 bases). The CDR3 runs to 14 residues. The V end was cut by 4 bases, the J end by 4 bases, with 14 bases between. CDR1 is SGDLS and CDR2 is YYNGEE in the germline V gene. In DNA, the CDR3 is TGTGCCAGCAGCTCTCGCATGACAGGCTATGGCTACACCTTC. Residues: CASSSRMTGYGYTF.

V gene TRBV27 combines with J gene TRBJ2-5; TRBD1 might be the D (6 bases). Trimming left V 6 bases short and J 0 bases short, with 8 bases between. CDR1 MNHEY and CDR2 SMNVEV come from the germline V gene (reference sequence). This CDR3 is 13 amino acids long. Written as DNA, the CDR3 is TGTGCCAGCAGCCAGGGGTACCAAGAGACCCAGTACTTC. It translates to CASSQGYQETQYF.

This chain joins TRBV28 and TRBJ2-6, with 7 positions matching TRBD1. CDR3 length: 19 amino acids. After removal of 4 bases from V and 0 bases from J, the junction contained 12 bases not matched to a gene. Germline CDR1 reads MDHEN; CDR2 reads SYDVKM. The CDR3 DNA follows: TGTGCCAGCAGTTCTGATCCGGGACAGCTAAACTCTGGGGCCAACGTCCTGACTTTC. The encoded protein is CASSSDPGQLNSGANVLTF.

This clone was detected only once. The genes are TRBV7-2 and TRBJ2-2, with D hard to call. The germline V and J ends were trimmed by 5 bases and 1 base, with 20 bases remaining between them. The CDR3 totals 18 residues. Germline lookup yields CDR1 SGHTA and CDR2 FQGNSA. The CDR3: CASSPRPRRALNTGELFF. The CDR3 DNA follows: TGTGCCAGCAGCCCTAGGCCCCGCCGAGCCCTGAACACCGGGGAGCTGTTTTTT. Combining the CDR3 with reference TRBV7-2 and TRBJ2-2 gives the whole variable domain GAGVSQSPSNKVTEKGKDVELRCDPISGHTALYWYRQSLGQGLEFLIYFQGNSAPDKSGLPSDRFSAERTGGSVSTLTIQRTQQEDSAVYLCASSPRPRRALNTGELFFGEGSRLTVL.

The chain has TRBV7-8 and TRBJ1-5; no clear D. The V end was cut by 5 bases, the J end by 5 bases, with 13 bases between. The CDR3 is made up of 14 amino acids. From germline, CDR1 is SGHVS and CDR2 FQNEAQ. CDR3 amino acids: CASSPRASDQPQHF. The CDR3 bases are TGTGCCAGCAGCCCGCGGGCCAGTGATCAGCCCCAGCATTTT. Based on the CDR3 plus reference TRBV7-8 and TRBJ1-5, the full variable domain is GAGVSQSPRYKVAKRGQDVALRCDPISGHVSLFWYQQALGQGPEFLTYFQNEAQLDKSGLPSDRFFAERPEGSVSTLKIQRTQQEDSAVYLCASSPRASDQPQHFGDGTRLSIL.

V usage is TRBV9 and J usage is TRBJ1-5, with a weak D call TRBD1 (5 bases). The CDR3 covers 15 residues. The germline gives CDR1 SGDLS, CDR2 YYNGEE. V lost 0 bases and J 0 bases, leaving 7 bases between the germline ends. As DNA, the CDR3 is TGTGCCAGCAGCGTAGGGGGGGTTAGCAATCAGCCCCAGCATTTT. It translates to CASSVGGVSNQPQHF.

The V call is TRBV5-1, the J call TRBJ1-1; TRBD1 matches 7 bases. The CDR3 is 14 residues long. V lost 4 bases, J lost 4 bases, and 7 bases stayed unmatched. Per germline, CDR1 SGHRS and CDR2 YFSETQ. The CDR3 nucleotides are TGCGCCAGCAGCCGTCAGGGGGGTGGCACTGAAGCTTTCTTT. Amino acids: CASSRQGGGTEAFF.

This clone came up once. The chain joins TRBV5-1 to TRBJ1-6; a weak D match, TRBD1 (5 bases). V shed 0 bases and J shed 10 bases, with 14 bases lying between them. The CDR3 extends over 15 amino acids. Per germline, CDR1 SGHRS and CDR2 YFSETQ. The CDR3: CASSLDLSGGSPLHF. Here the CDR3 DNA reads TGCGCCAGCAGCTTGGATCTCTCGGGGGGATCACCCCTCCACTTT.

The chain uses TRBV6-5 and TRBJ2-6; a possible D gene is TRBD2 (6 bases). Per the germline V gene, CDR1 is MNHEY and CDR2 is SVGAGI. V was pared by 0 bases and J by 2 bases, with 8 bases between. The CDR3 consists of 16 residues. Written as DNA, the CDR3 is TGTGCCAGCAGTTACTCCGGGGGAACTGGGGCCAACGTCCTGACTTTC. Translation: CASSYSGGTGANVLTF.

This chain joins TRBV11-3 and TRBJ1-4; 10 bases map to TRBD1. The CDR3 is made up of 15 amino acids. The trim removed 2 bases at V and 6 bases at J, leaving 3 bases unmatched. Per germline, CDR1 SGHNT and CDR2 YENEEA. The CDR3 spells CASSLTGTGDEKLFF. Written as DNA, the CDR3 is TGTGCCAGCAGCTTAACCGGGACAGGGGATGAAAAACTGTTTTTT.

About this clone itself: An end of the junction does not agree with germline; a read error may underlie this. The chain has TRBV6-5 and TRBJ2-7; a possible D gene is TRBD1 (6 bases). Germline V CDR1 and CDR2: MNHEY, SVGAGI. CDR3 length: 11 residues. CDR3 DNA: TGTGCCAGCAGTTACGGGCAGGGGAAGCACTTC. This codes for CASSYGQGKHF.

J is TRBJ2-5 and V is TRBV4-3; 12 bases fit TRBD1. V shed 4 bases and J 6 bases; nucleotides not matched to a gene: 0. Germline assignment: CDR1 LGHNA and CDR2 YSLEER. The CDR3 is 13 residues long. The CDR3 loop reads CASSRDRGQTQYF. The CDR3 DNA is TGCGCCAGCAGCCGGGACAGGGGGCAGACCCAGTACTTC.

The rearrangement uses TRBV2 and TRBJ2-1; D is possibly TRBD2 (6 bases). This CDR3 spans 17 amino acids. V lost 4 bases, J lost 3 bases, and 19 bases lay in between. Per germline, CDR1 SNHLY and CDR2 FYNNEI. The CDR3 region has the DNA TGTGCCAGCAGTGGGGTGCTAGGGCGGGGCATCTACAATGAGCAGTTCTTC. Translating gives CASSGVLGRGIYNEQFF.

J is TRBJ1-6 and V is TRBV9; 11 bases agree with TRBD1. V was pared by 4 bases and J by 2 bases, with 5 bases of the junction left unmatched. The CDR3 sequence is 17 residues long. CDR1 and CDR2 from the germline V gene are SGDLS and YYNGEE. The CDR3 region has the DNA TGTGCCAGCAGCCCTCGGACAGGGGGCGCCTATAATTCACCCCTCCACTTT. Translated, it gives CASSPRTGGAYNSPLHF. The complete variable domain, with remaining parts taken from reference TRBV9 and TRBJ1-6, reads DSGVTQTPKHLITATGQRVTLRCSPRSGDLSVYWYQQSLDQGLQFLIQYYNGEERAKGNILERFSAQQFPDLHSELNLSSLELGDSALYFCASSPRTGGAYNSPLHFGNGTRLTVT.

This clone is a singleton in its sample. The genes are TRBV5-4 and TRBJ2-1; weak D call: TRBD1 (6 bases). Per the germline V gene, CDR1 is SGHNT and CDR2 is YYREEE (reference sequence). CDR3 size: 17 residues. Between the trimmed V and J ends, which lost 0 bases and 0 bases, there was a span of 13 bases. CDR3: CASSLGGGASSYNEQFF. CDR3 sequence (DNA): TGTGCCAGCAGCTTGGGAGGGGGTGCCTCCTCCTACAATGAGCAGTTCTTC.

This clone was counted only a few times. This chain links TRBV2 with TRBJ2-2, with 7 nucleotides matching TRBD1. Germline V gene sequence: CDR1 SNHLY, CDR2 FYNNEI. CDR3 length: 14 amino acids. Trimming removed 9 bases from V and 4 bases from J; junction bases left unmatched: 8. CDR3 sequence reads: CASVEGAPTGELFF. The CDR3 DNA reads as TGTGCCAGTGTCGAGGGGGCGCCCACCGGGGAGCTGTTTTTT.

The rearrangement links TRBV11-2 to TRBJ1-3, with 7 nucleotides matching TRBD1. CDR3 length: 15 amino acids. Germline CDR1 SGHAT, CDR2 FQNNGV. The V gene end was trimmed by 6 bases and the J gene end by 3 bases; junction bases not matched to a gene: 8. CDR3 DNA: TGTGCCAGCAGGGCTACAACAGGGGATGGAAACACCATATATTTT. Its protein product is CASRATTGDGNTIYF.

The CDR3 DNA reads as TGTGCCAGCAGTTTGGACGGCCCCGGGCTTAGGGGGTATAGCAATCAGCCCCAGCATTTT. Protein product: CASSLDGPGLRGYSNQPQHF. V gene TRBV28 combines with J gene TRBJ1-5; a possible D gene is TRBD1 (6 bases). Trimming shortened V by 3 bases and J by 0 bases, and 24 bases separated the two germline ends. From germline, CDR1 is MDHEN and CDR2 SYDVKM. This CDR3 comprises 20 residues. Using reference TRBV28 and TRBJ1-5 for the parts outside the CDR3, the full variable domain is DVKVTQSSRYLVKRTGEKVFLECVQDMDHENMFWYRQDPGLGLRLIYFSYDVKMKEKGDIPEGYSVSREKKERFSLILESASTNQTSMYLCASSLDGPGLRGYSNQPQHFGDGTRLSIL.

The V call is TRBV7-2, the J call TRBJ2-2; no reliable D call. V was cut by 2 bases and J by 0 bases, with 10 bases left in between. CDR1 and CDR2 (germline): SGHTA, FQGNSA. This CDR3 contains 16 residues. CDR3 in DNA: TGTGCCAGCAGCTTATTAGCACTTACGAACACCGGGGAGCTGTTTTTT. Translated, it gives CASSLLALTNTGELFF.

The chain is built from TRBV6-5 and TRBJ2-1; no clear D. Germline V gene sequence: CDR1 MNHEY, CDR2 SVGAGI. The CDR3 extends over 14 amino acids. V lost 0 bases to trimming and J lost 16 bases, with 19 bases between them. CDR3 residues: CASSYSRQQLFFFF. Written as DNA, the CDR3 is TGTGCCAGCAGTTACTCGAGACAACAATTGTTTTTTTTCTTC.

The genes are TRBV5-1 and TRBJ2-3; no reliable D call. V was shortened by 0 bases and J by 3 bases, with 5 bases between the two germline ends. Germline CDR1 SGHRS, CDR2 YFSETQ. There are 13 residues in the CDR3. The CDR3 is CASSLDSTDTQYF. In DNA, the CDR3 is TGCGCCAGCAGCTTGGATAGTACAGATACGCAGTATTTT.

The V gene is TRBV5-1, the J gene TRBJ2-7, with a possible D match to TRBD1 (6 bases). Germline V gene sequence: CDR1 SGHRS, CDR2 YFSETQ. The CDR3 consists of 14 residues. V was clipped by 5 bases and J by 2 bases, with 14 bases between them. The CDR3 sequence is CASSHHRDTYEQYF. The CDR3 nucleotides read TGCGCCAGCAGTCATCATAGGGACACCTACGAGCAGTACTTC. Looking up the rest from reference TRBV5-1 and TRBJ2-7 gives the full variable domain: KAGVTQTPRYLIKTRGQQVTLSCSPISGHRSVSWYQQTPGQGLQFLFEYFSETQRNKGNFPGRFSGRQFSNSRSEMNVSTLELGDSALYLCASSHHRDTYEQYFGPGTRLTVT.

The CDR3 spells CASSLRTGTYNSPLHF. The CDR3 coding sequence is TGTGCCAGCTCACTACGGACAGGAACCTATAATTCACCCCTCCACTTT. The chain carries TRBV18 and TRBJ1-6; 7 positions agree with TRBD1. Germline trimming cut 4 bases from V and 2 bases from J; bases unmatched to any gene: 5. The CDR3 contains 16 residues. Germline lookup yields CDR1 KGHSH and CDR2 LQKENI.